The 23 T cell receptor beta chains in this list originate from one sample, sequenced in a study of shared clonotypes between healthy human individuals. Clones were sequenced by immunoSEQ multiplex PCR, and TCRdb holds only the in-frame ones, with some missing. The table includes 2 million to 2.5 million clones, roughly 95% detected once. The sequenced sample consisted of naive CD4+ T cells sorted from blood. Subset noted: CD45RA+ positively selected. The receptors shown here come from a man between 18 and 35 years old in good health.

The J gene is TRBJ1-4, the V gene TRBV6-1, with D perhaps TRBD1 (5 bases). Germline loops: CDR1 MNHNS, CDR2 SASEGT. With 4 bases removed from V and 8 bases from J, the gap between germline ends came to 17 bases. This CDR3 has 15 amino acids. The CDR3 loop reads CASSVTGTNREKLFF. Here the CDR3 DNA reads TGTGCCAGCAGTGTTACCGGGACGAATCGGGAAAAACTGTTTTTT.

This chain connects TRBV2 to TRBJ2-5; 7 positions match TRBD1. The V gene's germline CDR1 is SNHLY and CDR2 FYNNEI. V lost 3 bases, J lost 12 bases, and 4 bases stayed unmatched. CDR3 size: 11 residues. The CDR3 here is CASSERGLEYF. For the CDR3, the DNA is TGTGCCAGCAGTGAGAGGGGGCTGGAGTACTTC. Full variable domain (rest looked up from reference TRBV2 and TRBJ2-5): EPEVTQTPSHQVTQMGQEVILRCVPISNHLYFYWYRQILGQKVEFLVSFYNNEISEKSEIFDDQFSVERPDGSNFTLKIRSTKLEDSAMYFCASSERGLEYFGPGTRLLVL.

This rearrangement joins TRBV7-9 to TRBJ2-7, with D unclear. The CDR3 contains 12 residues. Germline V gene lookup returns CDR1 SEHNR and CDR2 FQNEAQ (reference sequence). The V and J ends lost 0 bases and 6 bases respectively, with 6 bases between them. The CDR3 DNA is TGTGCCAGCAGCTTAGCACTGTCCGAGCAGTACTTC. Translated: CASSLALSEQYF.

The chain employs TRBV5-6 and TRBJ1-1; 9 nucleotides line up with TRBD1. The CDR3 spans 15 residues. With 1 base clipped from V and 4 bases from J, the junction kept 5 bases outside the gene matches. Germline-derived CDR1 and CDR2 are SGHDT and YYEEEE. The CDR3 reads CASSLKGQGLTEAFF. Written as DNA, the CDR3 is TGTGCCAGCAGCTTGAAGGGACAGGGACTCACTGAAGCTTTCTTT.

This clone was seen only once. The rearrangement uses TRBV30 and TRBJ2-2; the D is unclear. Trimming took off 3 bases at V and 6 bases at J, with 11 bases between the two ends. The CDR3 extends over 13 amino acids. CDR1 GTSNPN and CDR2 SVGIG come from the germline V gene (reference sequence). CDR3 DNA: TGTGCCTGGAGGGAAACAGCCCCCGGGGAGCTGTTTTTT. Translated: CAWRETAPGELFF.

The chain is built from TRBV7-9 and TRBJ2-1, with TRBD2 matching 8 bases. Germline trimming cut 5 bases from V and 4 bases from J; bases unmatched to any gene: 16. The V gene's germline CDR1 is SEHNR and CDR2 FQNEAQ (reference sequence). The CDR3 covers 18 residues. In DNA, the CDR3 is TGTGCCAGCAGCCCCGCCCTGGCGGGGGGAAAGAATTACAATGAGCAGTTCTTC. Protein: CASSPALAGGKNYNEQFF.

J is TRBJ2-1 and V is TRBV6-5; 13 nucleotides match TRBD2. Per the germline V gene, CDR1 is MNHEY and CDR2 is SVGAGI. The CDR3 sequence is 15 residues long. V gave up 5 bases and J gave up 4 bases; unmatched junction bases: 2. The CDR3 sequence: CASSQLAGGYNEQFF. The CDR3 DNA follows: TGTGCCAGCAGTCAACTAGCGGGGGGGTACAATGAGCAGTTCTTC.

The rearrangement links TRBV30 to TRBJ1-1, with 9 nucleotides matching TRBD1. Per the germline V gene, CDR1 is GTSNPN and CDR2 is SVGIG (reference sequence). J gave up 8 bases and V 7 bases, and 17 bases lay outside the gene matches. This CDR3 comprises 15 residues. CDR3 DNA: TGTGCCTCTAAAACGGGGACAGGGAGGTCTCGAGAAGCTTTCTTT. As protein: CASKTGTGRSREAFF.

The chain employs TRBV15 and TRBJ1-2; 12 bases agree with TRBD1. This CDR3 region has 16 residues. Germline V lookup: CDR1 LNHNV, CDR2 YYDKDF (reference sequence). After removal of 5 bases from V and 4 bases from J, the junction contained 8 bases not matched to a gene. As DNA, the CDR3 is TGTGCCACCAGCCCAACGGGACAGGGGGCGACCTATGGCTACACCTTC. Protein product: CATSPTGQGATYGYTF.

V and J are TRBV5-4 and TRBJ2-4; 13 bases are a match to TRBD2. The CDR3 runs to 15 residues. Per germline, CDR1 SGHNT and CDR2 YYREEE (reference sequence). Losses at the gene ends were 0 bases for V and 10 bases for J; bases not matched to a gene: 4. CDR3 bases: TGTGCCAGCAGCTTGGGTGAACTAGCGGGAGGGATTCAGTACTTC. Its protein product is CASSLGELAGGIQYF.

The chain uses TRBV5-1 and TRBJ1-1, with a tentative D call TRBD1 (5 bases). The CDR3 has 15 amino acids. V was trimmed by 4 bases and J by 5 bases, leaving 18 bases between them. Germline loops: CDR1 SGHRS, CDR2 YFSETQ. CDR3 loop: CASSLVGQGTTEAFF. The CDR3 nucleotides read TGCGCCAGCAGCCTGGTGGGGCAGGGAACAACTGAAGCTTTCTTT.

The rearrangement uses TRBV11-3 and TRBJ2-3; D uncertain. Trimming pared 8 bases from V and 0 bases from J, leaving 12 bases between. The germline V gene encodes CDR1 SGHNT and CDR2 YENEEA. The length of the CDR3 is 14 residues. CDR3 DNA sequence: TGTGCCAGCTCCCGACTGGGTAGCACAGATACGCAGTATTTT. It yields the protein CASSRLGSTDTQYF.

The chain employs TRBV2 and TRBJ2-7, with D maybe TRBD2 (6 bases). Per the germline V gene, CDR1 is SNHLY and CDR2 is FYNNEI. Trimming removed 7 bases at V and 0 bases at J, with 13 bases between. The CDR3 runs to 14 residues. In DNA, the CDR3 is TGTGCCAGCACCCTGCGGGGCCTCTCCTACGAGCAGTACTTC. This sequence encodes CASTLRGLSYEQYF. The variable domain in full, with the rest retrieved from reference TRBV2 and TRBJ2-7, is EPEVTQTPSHQVTQMGQEVILRCVPISNHLYFYWYRQILGQKVEFLVSFYNNEISEKSEIFDDQFSVERPDGSNFTLKIRSTKLEDSAMYFCASTLRGLSYEQYFGPGTRLTVT.

V usage is TRBV7-2 and J usage is TRBJ2-4; 10 bases agree with TRBD2. CDR3 length equals 17 residues. Losses at the gene ends were 3 bases for V and 0 bases for J; bases not matched to a gene: 5. Per the germline V gene, CDR1 is SGHTA and CDR2 is FQGNSA. The DNA of the CDR3 is TGTGCCAGCAGCTTGGCTGGACTAGCGGTAGCCAAAAACATTCAGTACTTC. Residues: CASSLAGLAVAKNIQYF.

This chain connects TRBV28 to TRBJ2-1; 12 positions match TRBD2. Per the germline V gene, CDR1 is MDHEN and CDR2 is SYDVKM. V shed 4 bases and J 2 bases; nucleotides not matched to a gene: 9. The CDR3 contains 18 residues. CDR3 sequence: CASSSTGLAGSAYNEQFF. In DNA form, the CDR3 reads TGTGCCAGCAGTTCCACCGGACTAGCGGGGAGTGCCTACAATGAGCAGTTCTTC. The variable domain in full, with the rest retrieved from reference TRBV28 and TRBJ2-1, is DVKVTQSSRYLVKRTGEKVFLECVQDMDHENMFWYRQDPGLGLRLIYFSYDVKMKEKGDIPEGYSVSREKKERFSLILESASTNQTSMYLCASSSTGLAGSAYNEQFFGPGTRLTVL.

On this clone: The same CDR3 arises from other DNA sequences in this sample as well. V usage is TRBV4-3 and J usage is TRBJ1-3; D may be TRBD1 (5 bases). The CDR3 loop spans 15 amino acids. The ends were cut back, 0 bases at V and 4 bases at J, with 10 bases in the middle. CDR1 LGHNA and CDR2 YSLEER come from the germline V gene. CDR3 amino acids: CASSQESGGGNTIYF. The CDR3 region has the DNA TGCGCCAGCAGCCAAGAATCCGGGGGAGGAAACACCATATATTTT.

The chain links TRBV27 to TRBJ2-7; perhaps D is TRBD1 or TRBD2 (5 bases each). Germline V gene lookup returns CDR1 MNHEY and CDR2 SMNVEV (reference sequence). V was trimmed by 3 bases and J by 5 bases, leaving 17 bases between them. The CDR3 has 15 amino acids. This chain's CDR3 is CASSLGFEGRDEQYF. The CDR3 nucleotides are TGTGCCAGCAGTTTGGGTTTCGAGGGGCGCGACGAGCAGTACTTC.

This rearrangement joins TRBV4-3 to TRBJ1-6; D call uncertain. Germline lookup yields CDR1 LGHNA and CDR2 YSLEER. V was shortened by 0 bases and J by 8 bases, with 11 bases between the two germline ends. CDR3 length equals 15 residues. The CDR3 loop is CASSQDRIAYSPLHF. CDR3 DNA: TGCGCCAGCAGCCAAGATCGCATAGCTTATTCACCCCTCCACTTT.

J is TRBJ1-6 and V is TRBV28, with 7 bases fitting TRBD1. Trimming took 6 bases from V and 7 from J; bases not matched to a gene: 12. The CDR3 extends over 16 amino acids. Germline CDR1 is MDHEN and CDR2 is SYDVKM. Here the CDR3 reads CASRKRTGQTNSPLHF. CDR3 nucleotides: TGTGCCAGCAGGAAGCGTACGGGACAGACGAATTCACCCCTCCACTTT.

In DNA form, the CDR3 reads TGCGCCAGCAGAGAACCCGGGCAGCATGGCTACACCTTC. This encodes CASREPGQHGYTF. V and J are TRBV5-1 and TRBJ1-2; D not resolved. The V and J ends lost 5 bases and 6 bases respectively, with 14 bases between them. Germline V gene sequence: CDR1 SGHRS, CDR2 YFSETQ. This CDR3 has 13 residues.

This chain connects TRBV28 to TRBJ1-2; 8 bases map to TRBD1. V trimming: 10 bases; J trimming: 8 bases; junction bases outside the gene matches: 12. The CDR3 is 13 residues long. The germline CDR1 and CDR2 sequences are MDHEN and SYDVKM. CDR3 loop: CATRTGNYYGYTF. The CDR3 DNA is TGTGCCACCCGGACAGGGAACTATTACGGCTACACCTTC.

The CDR3 DNA reads TGCGCCAGCAGCCGGACAGGGACTAGCGGGAGTACAGATACGCAGTATTTT. Its translation is CASSRTGTSGSTDTQYF. The chain carries TRBV5-1 and TRBJ2-3; TRBD2 matches at 14 bases. The CDR3 sequence is 17 residues long. The germline V gene encodes CDR1 SGHRS and CDR2 YFSETQ. Germline trimming cut 4 bases from V and 3 bases from J; bases unmatched to any gene: 7.

This chain joins TRBV18 and TRBJ2-1; D might be TRBD1 (5 bases). This CDR3 is built from 16 residues. Per the germline V gene, CDR1 is KGHSH and CDR2 is LQKENI. V lost 3 bases and J lost 8, with 20 bases in between. This CDR3 is CASSPAVSSIGDEQFF. The CDR3 nucleotides are TGTGCCAGCTCACCCGCGGTTAGCTCAATAGGGGATGAGCAGTTCTTC.